What follows are 18 T cell receptor beta chains derived from one specimen sequenced in a study of cytomegalovirus exposure and HLA in healthy donors. Vbeta (60) and Jbeta (13) primers were used in the PCR. The data were produced by immunoSEQ multiplex PCR, yet TCRdb's version contains in-frame clones alone and is incomplete. Its table lists around 75,000 clones. The sequenced sample consisted of PBMCs. Every receptor here comes from a boy aged 5 to 17 in good health and CMV-seronegative.

CDR3 loop: CASTRGSSGGNTIYF. CDR3 DNA: TGTGCCAGCACCAGGGGCTCAAGTGGTGGAAACACCATATATTTT. The gene calls are TRBV9 and TRBJ1-3; maybe TRBD1 (6 bases). Germline V gene data show CDR1 as SGDLS and CDR2 as YYNGEE. The V end lost 6 bases, the J end lost 3 bases, and 16 bases lay between the germline ends. The CDR3 has 15 residues.

The V gene is TRBV18, the J gene TRBJ2-1; D unclear. The V and J ends lost 0 bases and 9 bases respectively, with 9 bases between them. This CDR3 comprises 13 residues. Germline V gene lookup returns CDR1 KGHSH and CDR2 LQKENI. DNA of the CDR3: TGTGCCAGCTCACCACCGTCCGAGCGTGAGCAGTTCTTC. It yields the protein CASSPPSEREQFF.

This chain links TRBV18 with TRBJ2-7, with 12 nucleotides matching TRBD2. CDR1 KGHSH and CDR2 LQKENI come from the germline V gene. CDR3 size: 18 residues. J gave up 2 bases and V 4 bases, and 12 bases lay outside the gene matches. The CDR3 coding sequence is TGTGCCAGCTCACAAGGACTAGCGGGAAGGCCGCGGCCCTACGAGCAGTACTTC. It is translated as CASSQGLAGRPRPYEQYF.

The chain combines TRBV9 with TRBJ2-2; a weak D match, TRBD1 (6 bases). The CDR3 totals 16 residues. Germline V CDR1 and CDR2: SGDLS, YYNGEE. The germline V and J ends were trimmed by 3 bases and 6 bases, with 18 bases remaining between them. The CDR3 sequence: CASSANTGMTAGELFF. CDR3 nucleotide sequence: TGTGCCAGCAGCGCCAATACAGGGATGACGGCCGGGGAGCTGTTTTTT.

The chain recombines TRBV4-1 with TRBJ2-1; D remains unclear. Germline assignment: CDR1 MGHRA and CDR2 YSYEKL. CDR3 length equals 13 residues. Trimming cost V 1 base and J 5 bases, with 6 bases left between them. CDR3 nucleotide sequence: TGCGCCAGCAGCCAAGTTGAGGACAATGAGCAGTTCTTC. This translates into CASSQVEDNEQFF.

The rearrangement uses TRBV5-6 and TRBJ1-1; D is unclear. In germline, CDR1 is SGHDT, CDR2 YYEEEE. This CDR3 contains 14 residues. Trimming removed 4 bases at V and 3 bases at J, with 13 bases between. CDR3 nucleotides: TGTGCCAGCAGCCTCGCAGCGTTAGACACTGAAGCTTTCTTT. Its protein product is CASSLAALDTEAFF.

CDR3: CASSFIHTDTQYF. CDR3 sequence (DNA): TGTGCCAGCAGCTTCATCCACACAGATACGCAGTATTTT. The chain has TRBV7-3 and TRBJ2-3; unclear D gene. V gave up 3 bases and J gave up 2 bases, with 6 bases separating them. The CDR3 length is 13 residues. Germline CDR1 is SGHTA and CDR2 is FQGTGA.

The rearrangement uses TRBV5-1 and TRBJ2-1; D not certain. V shed 0 bases and J shed 6 bases, with 7 bases lying between them. Per the germline V gene, CDR1 is SGHRS and CDR2 is YFSETQ. The CDR3 has 13 amino acids. CDR3 protein: CASSLAVANEQFF. In DNA form, the CDR3 reads TGCGCCAGCAGCTTGGCGGTAGCCAATGAGCAGTTCTTC. The full variable domain, its missing parts supplied by reference TRBV5-1 and TRBJ2-1, is KAGVTQTPRYLIKTRGQQVTLSCSPISGHRSVSWYQQTPGQGLQFLFEYFSETQRNKGNFPGRFSGRQFSNSRSEMNVSTLELGDSALYLCASSLAVANEQFFGPGTRLTVL.

The rearrangement links TRBV12-5 to TRBJ1-2, with D possibly matching TRBD1 (6 bases). V was cut by 6 bases and J by 6 bases, with 14 bases left in between. Germline V gene sequence: CDR1 LGHNT, CDR2 FRNRAP. This CDR3 is built from 13 residues. The CDR3 coding sequence is TGTGCTAGTGGCCCCGGGACATCCCATGGCTACACCTTC. This codes for CASGPGTSHGYTF.

The J gene is TRBJ2-2, the V gene TRBV7-9; the match to TRBD2 covers 9 bases. CDR3 size: 18 residues. The V gene's germline CDR1 is SEHNR and CDR2 FQNEAQ (reference sequence). With V trimmed by 5 bases and J by 5 bases, 15 bases remained unmatched. The chain's CDR3 is CASSPSQIAGVGTGELFF. CDR3 bases: TGTGCCAGCAGCCCGAGTCAGATAGCGGGAGTAGGAACCGGGGAGCTGTTTTTT. The variable domain in full, with the rest retrieved from reference TRBV7-9 and TRBJ2-2, is DTGVSQNPRHKITKRGQNVTFRCDPISEHNRLYWYRQTLGQGPEFLTYFQNEAQLEKSRLLSDRFSAERPKGSFSTLEIQRTEQGDSAMYLCASSPSQIAGVGTGELFFGEGSRLTVL.

This sequence joins TRBV6-5 and TRBJ2-2; weak D call: TRBD1 (5 bases). The CDR3 sequence is 13 residues long. Trimming stripped 5 bases from V and 1 base from J, with 5 bases between. Germline CDR1 and CDR2: MNHEY and SVGAGI. The CDR3 here is CASSQGNTGELFF. The DNA for the CDR3 is TGTGCCAGCAGTCAGGGGAACACCGGGGAGCTGTTTTTT.

The chain recombines TRBV7-2 with TRBJ2-1; 7 bases match TRBD2. The CDR3 is made up of 13 amino acids. CDR1 SGHTA and CDR2 FQGNSA come from the germline V gene. V was pared by 4 bases and J by 10 bases, with 7 bases of the junction left unmatched. The CDR3 protein is CASSSSEGGEQFF. The CDR3 region has the DNA TGTGCCAGCAGCTCGAGTGAGGGAGGGGAGCAGTTCTTC.

The chain has TRBV15 and TRBJ2-1; 8 bases match TRBD2. The CDR3 length is 11 residues. The trim removed 4 bases at V and 13 bases at J, leaving 3 bases unmatched. CDR1 is LNHNV and CDR2 is YYDKDF in the germline V gene (reference sequence). CDR3 sequence (DNA): TGTGCCACCAGCAAGGGGACTAGTCAGTTCTTC. Amino acids: CATSKGTSQFF.

The chain combines TRBV19 with TRBJ1-2; TRBD1 aligns across 9 bases. V lost 4 bases to trimming and J lost 1 base; unmatched junction nucleotides: 7. The CDR3 spans 16 residues. Germline CDR1 and CDR2: LNHDA and SQIVND (reference sequence). As DNA, the CDR3 is TGTGCCAGTAGTACTCTTCGGGACAGGGTTAACTATGGCTACACCTTC. Its protein product is CASSTLRDRVNYGYTF.

The chain joins TRBV4-1 to TRBJ1-6, with 9 bases fitting TRBD1. V gave up 6 bases and J gave up 5 bases; unmatched junction bases: 14. The CDR3 spans 18 residues. From germline, CDR1 is MGHRA and CDR2 YSYEKL. In nucleotides, the CDR3 is TGCGCCAGCAGTCAGACCTTAACAGGGGGCGCCGATAATTCACCCCTCCACTTT. Amino acids: CASSQTLTGGADNSPLHF.

The chain combines TRBV27 with TRBJ2-7, with 7 bases lining up with TRBD1. V lost 6 bases and J lost 4; bases outside the gene matches: 21. CDR3 size: 18 residues. CDR1 and CDR2 (germline): MNHEY, SMNVEV (reference sequence). CDR3 sequence reads: CASSHPLRPGQHRYEQYF. As DNA, the CDR3 is TGTGCCAGCAGCCACCCTCTGCGTCCGGGACAGCACCGTTACGAGCAGTACTTC.

The V and J genes are TRBV5-1 and TRBJ1-1; D unresolved. The germline V gene has CDR1 SGHRS and CDR2 YFSETQ. The V end was cut by 0 bases, the J end by 5 bases, with 14 bases between. The CDR3 loop spans 15 amino acids. The CDR3 is CASSLGHPTVTEAFF. CDR3 in DNA: TGCGCCAGCAGCTTGGGACACCCAACGGTTACTGAAGCTTTCTTT.

This chain joins TRBV28 and TRBJ1-1; 7 nucleotides line up with TRBD1. V was clipped by 5 bases and J by 4 bases; unmatched bases: 7. The CDR3 has 14 amino acids. In germline, CDR1 is MDHEN, CDR2 SYDVKM. The CDR3 DNA reads as TGTGCCAGCAGTCCAAGACAGGGCGCCACTGAAGCTTTCTTT. It specifies CASSPRQGATEAFF.